Listed here are 21 T cell receptor beta chains from one sample, sequenced in a study of T cell changes during pregnancy in multiple sclerosis. Produced via immunoSEQ multiplex PCR; TCRdb's table is partial and in-frame only. The table lists 100,000 or so clones, 94% of them singletons. Material: peripheral blood, obtained after pregnancy. These receptors all come from a female donor in good health, enrolled as a control in a pregnancy study.

The J gene is TRBJ2-3, the V gene TRBV6-6, with D possibly TRBD1 on 6 matching bases. CDR3 length equals 14 residues. V dropped 6 bases and J dropped 1 base, with 11 bases sitting between them. Germline V lookup: CDR1 MNHNY, CDR2 SVGAGI (reference sequence). The DNA for the CDR3 is TGTGCCAGCAGGCACTCAGGGGGCACAGATACGCAGTATTTT. Translating gives CASRHSGGTDTQYF.

The chain has TRBV27 and TRBJ2-1; TRBD2 matches 10 bases. Germline CDR1 is MNHEY and CDR2 is SMNVEV (reference sequence). V shed 2 bases and J 4 bases; nucleotides not matched to a gene: 2. The CDR3 runs to 15 residues. The CDR3 sequence: CASSLTTSGYNEQFF. In nucleotides, the CDR3 is TGTGCCAGCAGTTTAACGACTAGCGGGTACAATGAGCAGTTCTTC.

The chain links TRBV15 to TRBJ2-3, with 7 bases matching TRBD1. The germline gives CDR1 LNHNV, CDR2 YYDKDF (reference sequence). The CDR3 covers 16 residues. V lost 0 bases to trimming and J lost 4 bases; unmatched junction nucleotides: 7. CDR3 coding DNA: TGTGCCACCAGCAGAGATGTACAGGGGAGCCCAGATACGCAGTATTTT. This translates into CATSRDVQGSPDTQYF.

The chain couples TRBV11-2 to TRBJ1-1; tentative D call: TRBD1 (6 bases). CDR3 length equals 16 residues. V was pared by 1 base and J by 6 bases, with 18 bases between. In germline, CDR1 is SGHAT, CDR2 FQNNGV. The CDR3 DNA follows: TGTGCCAGCAGCTTAGGGGACAAGGGATCTAGTTCTGAAGCTTTCTTT. Protein: CASSLGDKGSSSEAFF. Using reference TRBV11-2 and TRBJ1-1 for the parts outside the CDR3, the full variable domain is EAGVAQSPRYKIIEKRQSVAFWCNPISGHATLYWYQQILGQGPKLLIQFQNNGVVDDSQLPKDRFSAERLKGVDSTLKIQPAKLEDSAVYLCASSLGDKGSSSEAFFGQGTRLTVV.

This clone was detected only once. This chain links TRBV7-7 with TRBJ2-5, with TRBD1 identical over 8 bases. CDR3 length: 15 residues. Looked up from germline, CDR1 is SSHAT and CDR2 is FNYEAQ (reference sequence). After removal of 1 base from V and 4 bases from J, the junction contained 5 bases not matched to a gene. The CDR3 loop is CASSLDGQGAETQYF. The CDR3 DNA reads as TGTGCCAGCAGCTTAGACGGCCAGGGGGCAGAGACCCAGTACTTC.

CDR3 in amino acids: CASSQDRGNEKLFF. The CDR3 DNA reads TGTGCCAGCAGCCAAGACCGGGGGAATGAAAAACTGTTTTTT. The chain employs TRBV4-2 and TRBJ1-4, with D possibly TRBD1 on 5 matching bases. CDR3 length: 14 amino acids. In germline, CDR1 is LGHNA, CDR2 YNFKEQ. Trimming removed 0 bases from V and 5 bases from J, with 7 bases in between.

This sequence joins TRBV29-1 and TRBJ2-6, with 7 nucleotides matching TRBD1. CDR1 SQVTM and CDR2 ANQGSEA come from the germline V gene. Trimming at V came to 5 bases and at J to 1 base, leaving 2 bases not matched to a gene. CDR3 length equals 14 residues. This CDR3 reads CSVKGASGANVLTF. The CDR3 DNA follows: TGCAGCGTTAAGGGGGCTTCTGGGGCCAACGTCCTGACTTTC.

The J gene is TRBJ2-5, the V gene TRBV5-1; 10 nucleotides match TRBD1. Germline V gives CDR1 SGHRS, CDR2 YFSETQ. This CDR3 is built from 17 residues. With V trimmed by 0 bases and J by 3 bases, 8 bases remained unmatched. In nucleotides, the CDR3 is TGCGCCAGCAGCTTGGGACCCCGGACAGGGGGTGAAGAGACCCAGTACTTC. Amino acids: CASSLGPRTGGEETQYF.

V and J are TRBV5-1 and TRBJ2-2; 8 positions agree with TRBD1. The CDR3 is 14 residues long. Germline-derived CDR1 and CDR2 are SGHRS and YFSETQ. V trimming: 7 bases; J trimming: 2 bases; junction bases outside the gene matches: 4. CDR3 bases: TGCGCCAGCGGGACAGGATTCAACACCGGGGAGCTGTTTTTT. The encoded protein is CASGTGFNTGELFF.

This chain uses TRBV9 with TRBJ2-1; D is perhaps TRBD2 (6 bases). This CDR3 region has 15 residues. From germline, CDR1 is SGDLS and CDR2 YYNGEE. V was trimmed by 0 bases and J by 3 bases, leaving 10 bases between them. The DNA for the CDR3 is TGTGCCAGCAGCGTAGGCGGGGAGTTCTACAATGAGCAGTTCTTC. This translates into CASSVGGEFYNEQFF.

The J gene is TRBJ2-1, the V gene TRBV4-1; D remains ambiguous. Trimming cost V 1 base and J 6 bases, with 7 bases left between them. The CDR3 spans 13 residues. Germline V gene data show CDR1 as MGHRA and CDR2 as YSYEKL. Written as DNA, the CDR3 is TGCGCCAGCAGCCAAGTAGTCTCCAATGAGCAGTTCTTC. Residues: CASSQVVSNEQFF.

The J gene is TRBJ1-4, the V gene TRBV7-9; D gene unclear. From germline, CDR1 is SEHNR and CDR2 FQNEAQ (reference sequence). This CDR3 contains 13 residues. V shed 0 bases and J shed 8 bases, with 7 bases lying between them. The CDR3 loop reads CASSLAHNEKLFF. CDR3 bases: TGTGCCAGCAGCTTAGCACACAACGAAAAACTGTTTTTT.

This clone has just one count. The chain has TRBV11-2 and TRBJ2-1, with D hard to call. The V gene lost 5 bases and the J gene lost 3 bases, with 14 bases spanning the gap. Germline CDR1 and CDR2: SGHAT and FQNNGV. This CDR3 contains 15 residues. The CDR3 region has the DNA TGTGCCAGCAGCCTTTCTCTCAGAGGCTACAATGAGCAGTTCTTC. It encodes CASSLSLRGYNEQFF. The whole variable domain, remainder taken from reference TRBV11-2 and TRBJ2-1, is EAGVAQSPRYKIIEKRQSVAFWCNPISGHATLYWYQQILGQGPKLLIQFQNNGVVDDSQLPKDRFSAERLKGVDSTLKIQPAKLEDSAVYLCASSLSLRGYNEQFFGPGTRLTVL.

V and J are TRBV28 and TRBJ2-7, with D perhaps matching TRBD2 (5 bases). The CDR3 contains 11 residues. V was pared by 8 bases and J by 6 bases, with 11 bases between. The germline V gene has CDR1 MDHEN and CDR2 SYDVKM. CDR3 coding DNA: TGTGCCAGCGGACCGGAGGTCGAGCAGTACTTC. Translation gives CASGPEVEQYF.

In nucleotides, the CDR3 is TGTGCCAGCAACAACCCGGCAGGGAGGAGTAGGAGGGAGACCCAGTACTTC. Translating gives CASNNPAGRSRRETQYF. The V gene is TRBV2, the J gene TRBJ2-5, with a weak D call TRBD2 (6 bases). Deletions cut 7 bases from V and 5 bases from J, with 26 bases between. CDR3 length: 17 amino acids. The V gene's germline CDR1 is SNHLY and CDR2 FYNNEI.

V is TRBV5-4 and J is TRBJ1-1; TRBD1 aligns across 9 bases. Germline CDR1 and CDR2: SGHNT and YYREEE (reference sequence). The CDR3 extends over 15 amino acids. After removal of 3 bases from V and 5 bases from J, the junction contained 8 bases not matched to a gene. In DNA, the CDR3 is TGTGCCAGCAGCTCACGACAGGGGGTGGGTACTGAAGCTTTCTTT. Translated, it gives CASSSRQGVGTEAFF.

Details on this clone: Compared with germline, one end of the junction differs, possibly owing to a read error. The CDR3 here is CASTLTGENIQYF. In nucleotides, the CDR3 is TGTGCCAGCACTTTAACAGGGGAGAACATTCAGTACTTC. The chain combines TRBV28 with TRBJ2-4, with 7 nucleotides matching TRBD1. Germline-derived CDR1 and CDR2 are MDHEN and SYDVKM. The CDR3 length is 13 residues.

V and J are TRBV27 and TRBJ2-1; 11 nucleotides line up with TRBD1. The CDR3 has 14 residues. Germline-derived CDR1 and CDR2 are MNHEY and SMNVEV (reference sequence). V shed 6 bases and J 7 bases; nucleotides not matched to a gene: 5. CDR3 sequence reads: CASSRDRGNNEQFF. CDR3 DNA: TGTGCCAGCAGCCGGGACAGGGGGAATAATGAGCAGTTCTTC.

The chain has TRBV5-1 and TRBJ2-3, with TRBD2 matching over 11 bases. Trimming cost V 8 bases and J 2 bases; bases outside gene matches: 4. The germline gives CDR1 SGHRS, CDR2 YFSETQ. The CDR3 covers 14 residues. As DNA, the CDR3 is TGCGCCAGTACTAGCGGGAGTGTCACAGATACGCAGTATTTT. Its protein product is CASTSGSVTDTQYF.

The CDR3, as DNA: TGTGCCAGCAGCTTACTAACTAGCGGGGAAAACACCGGGGAGCTGTTTTTT. Translation gives CASSLLTSGENTGELFF. The rearrangement joins TRBV7-2 to TRBJ2-2; 10 bases fit TRBD2. Germline V gives CDR1 SGHTA, CDR2 FQGNSA. This CDR3 spans 17 amino acids. V shed 2 bases and J 2 bases; nucleotides not matched to a gene: 5.

CDR3 nucleotides: TGCGCCAGCAGCTCCTCGGGACACCTGCCCGACTATGGCTACACCTTC. It codes for CASSSSGHLPDYGYTF. J is TRBJ1-2 and V is TRBV5-1, with a tentative D call TRBD1 (6 bases). Germline CDR1 and CDR2: SGHRS and YFSETQ. Trimming removed 3 bases at V and 3 bases at J, with 18 bases between. This CDR3 has 16 residues.